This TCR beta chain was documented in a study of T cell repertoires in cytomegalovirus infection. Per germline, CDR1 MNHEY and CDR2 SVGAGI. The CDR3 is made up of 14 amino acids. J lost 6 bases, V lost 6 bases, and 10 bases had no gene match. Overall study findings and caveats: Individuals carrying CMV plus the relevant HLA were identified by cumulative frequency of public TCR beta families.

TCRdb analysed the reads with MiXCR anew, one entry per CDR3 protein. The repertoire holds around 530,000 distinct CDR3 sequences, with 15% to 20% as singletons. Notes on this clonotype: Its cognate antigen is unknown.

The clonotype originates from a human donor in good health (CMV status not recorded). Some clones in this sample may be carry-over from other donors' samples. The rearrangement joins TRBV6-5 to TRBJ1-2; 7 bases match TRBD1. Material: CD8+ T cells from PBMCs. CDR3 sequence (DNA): TGTGCCAGCAGGCCCATGAAGAGGGGGCATGGCTACACCTTC. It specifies CASRPMKRGHGYTF.